This T cell receptor beta chain appears in the sequencing data of a study of Tregs in tolerant kidney transplant recipients. Study-wide results and caveats: For some patients, primers changed over time, blocking nucleotide-level comparison. No direct test of biological reproducibility was done here. Validation in larger populations is needed because few patients were studied.

With respect to this clone: Its antigen remains unknown.

Mixed chimerism was transient after nonmyeloablative marrow transplants from related graft donors. Thawed PBMCs were FACS-sorted into unstimulated CD4+CD25+CD127- regulatory T cells, CD4+CD25- non-regulatory cells, CD4 and CD8 cells. The CDR3 spans 15 residues. The V end was cut by 1 base, the J end by 1 base, with 9 bases between. Germline V CDR1 and CDR2: LGHNA, YNFKEQ. The assay was immunoSEQ multiplex PCR, and TCRdb's table has in-frame clones only and misses some. The table shows tens of thousands of clones, with about 91% occurring only once. Sequenced material: CD4+ T cells from blood (PBMCs), taken 24 months after the transplant. The chain links TRBV4-2 to TRBJ2-3; perhaps TRBD2 as D (6 bases). The TCR originated in a human patient who received a combined kidney and bone marrow transplant. Some T cells may have originated in the graft donor. The CDR3 DNA follows: TGTGCCAGCAGCCAAGCATCTAGCGGCACAGATACGCAGTATTTT. Amino acids: CASSQASSGTDTQYF.